This entry is about one TCR beta chain. How the authors handled the data: Nucleated cell counts were estimated from reference gene primer amplification. This table comes from immunoSEQ multiplex PCR, and its TCRdb copy is limited to in-frame clones, with some not included. V, J and clone size are taken as reported in that table, and D and trimming were inferred from the DNA itself. Among 130,000 to 150,000 clones listed, approximately 83% were seen once. This CDR3 contains 15 residues. Germline V gene data show CDR1 as SNHLY and CDR2 as FYNNEI. The V gene end was trimmed by 5 bases and the J gene end by 10 bases; junction bases not matched to a gene: 7. This sample is part of a study of blood T cell repertoires in COVID-19.

Sequences were obtained from peripheral blood. This clonotype was sampled from a woman aged 80 or older with acute or convalescent COVID-19. The chain joins TRBV2 to TRBJ2-1; the match to TRBD2 covers 14 bases. The DNA for the CDR3 is TGTGCCAGCAGTATGACTAGCGGGGGGGCGTTGGAGCAGTTCTTC. Translation gives CASSMTSGGALEQFF.